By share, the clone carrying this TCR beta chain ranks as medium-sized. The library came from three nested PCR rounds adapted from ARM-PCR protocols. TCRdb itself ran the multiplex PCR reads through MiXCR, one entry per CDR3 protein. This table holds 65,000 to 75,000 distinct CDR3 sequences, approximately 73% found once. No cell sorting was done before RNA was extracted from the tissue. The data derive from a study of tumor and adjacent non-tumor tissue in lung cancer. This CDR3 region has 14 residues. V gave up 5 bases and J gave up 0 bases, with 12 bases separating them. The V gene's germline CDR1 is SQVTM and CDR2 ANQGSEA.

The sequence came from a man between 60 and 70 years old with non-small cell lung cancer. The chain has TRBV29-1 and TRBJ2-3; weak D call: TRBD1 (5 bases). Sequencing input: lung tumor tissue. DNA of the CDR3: TGCAGCGTTTCAGGGTCGTCTAGCACAGATACGCAGTATTTT. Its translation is CSVSGSSSTDTQYF.